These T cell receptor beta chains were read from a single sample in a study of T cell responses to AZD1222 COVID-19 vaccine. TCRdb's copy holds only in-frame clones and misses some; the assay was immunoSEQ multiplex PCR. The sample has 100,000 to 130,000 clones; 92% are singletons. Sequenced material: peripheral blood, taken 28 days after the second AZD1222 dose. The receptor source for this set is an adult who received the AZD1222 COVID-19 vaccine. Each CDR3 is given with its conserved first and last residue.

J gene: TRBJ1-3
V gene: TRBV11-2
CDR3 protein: CASSLPDRGDTIYF

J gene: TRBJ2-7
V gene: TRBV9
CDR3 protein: CASSVAGGGSYEQYF

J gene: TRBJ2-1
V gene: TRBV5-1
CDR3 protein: CASSLGGGVHNEQFF

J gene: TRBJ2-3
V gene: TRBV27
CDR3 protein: CASGRTRGDTQYF

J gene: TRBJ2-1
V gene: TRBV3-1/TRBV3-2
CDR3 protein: CASNQRTSGTSYNEQFF

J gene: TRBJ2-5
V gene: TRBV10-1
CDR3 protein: CASSLQGSETQYF

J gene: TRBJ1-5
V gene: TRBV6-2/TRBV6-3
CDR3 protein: CASSHPRQGTYQPQHF

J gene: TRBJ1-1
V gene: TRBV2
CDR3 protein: CASTDAADTEAFF

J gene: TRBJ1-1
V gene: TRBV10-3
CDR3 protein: CAISGGGLATEAFF

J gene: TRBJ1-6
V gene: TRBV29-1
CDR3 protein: CSVGLNSPLHF

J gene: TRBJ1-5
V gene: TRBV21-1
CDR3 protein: CASIAVPSQGNQPQHF

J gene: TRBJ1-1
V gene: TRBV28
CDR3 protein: CASSFPTTAMNTEAFF

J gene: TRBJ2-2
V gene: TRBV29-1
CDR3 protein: CSVEAGGQGTGELFF

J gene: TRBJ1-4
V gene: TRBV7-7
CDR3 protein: CASSLANLQAGNEKLFF

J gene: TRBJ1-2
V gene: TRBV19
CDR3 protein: CASMAPGANYGYTF

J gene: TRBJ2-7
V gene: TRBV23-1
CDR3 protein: CASSLPGVPNYEQYF

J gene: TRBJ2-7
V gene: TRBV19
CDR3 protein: CATGLAGAYEQYF

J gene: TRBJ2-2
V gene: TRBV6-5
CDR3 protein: CASSWDRGNGELFF

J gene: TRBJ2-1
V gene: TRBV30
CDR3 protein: CAWSVGSGINEQFF

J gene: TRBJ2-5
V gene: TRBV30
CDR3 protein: CAWSDGQGHQETQYF

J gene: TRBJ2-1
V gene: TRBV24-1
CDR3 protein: CATSGSTGGHSYNEQFF

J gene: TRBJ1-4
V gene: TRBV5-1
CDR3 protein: CASSPTRGNEKLFF

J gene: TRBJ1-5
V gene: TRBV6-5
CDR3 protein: CASSAGVGKQPQHF

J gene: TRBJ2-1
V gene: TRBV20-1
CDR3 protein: CSASEGGEQFF

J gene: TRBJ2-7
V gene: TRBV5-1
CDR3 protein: CASGLGDTYEQYF

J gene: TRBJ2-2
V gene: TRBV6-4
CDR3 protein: CASLTERVVRGYTGELFF

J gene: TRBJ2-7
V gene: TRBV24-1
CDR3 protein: CATSDSLDSLNCEQYF

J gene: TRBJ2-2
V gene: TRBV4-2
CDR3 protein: CASEGPNTGELFF

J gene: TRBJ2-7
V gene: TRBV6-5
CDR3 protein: CASSRLGDTAYEQYF

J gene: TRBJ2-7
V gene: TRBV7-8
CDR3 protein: CASSARQGFYEQYF

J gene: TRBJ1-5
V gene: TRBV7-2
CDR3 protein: CASSLAAERVGQPQHF

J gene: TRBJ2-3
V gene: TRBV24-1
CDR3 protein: CATSDSDRGVPDTQYF

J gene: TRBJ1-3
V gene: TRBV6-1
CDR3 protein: CASSERQGSSGNTIYF

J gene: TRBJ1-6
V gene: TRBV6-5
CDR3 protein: CASSLRTYNSPLHF

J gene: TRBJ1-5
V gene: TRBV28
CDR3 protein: CASSRTGGIQPQHF

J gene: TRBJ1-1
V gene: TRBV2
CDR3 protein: CASSPRGEDTEAFF

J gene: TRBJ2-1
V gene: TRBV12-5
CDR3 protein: CASGLDPLLAGVVNEQFF

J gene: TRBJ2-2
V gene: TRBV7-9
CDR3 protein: CASSPQALRGGELFF

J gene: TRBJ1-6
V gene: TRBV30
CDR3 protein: CACFQGSYNSPLHF

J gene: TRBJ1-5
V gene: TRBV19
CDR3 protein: CASSIARGNQPQHF

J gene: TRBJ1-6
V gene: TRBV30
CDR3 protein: CAWSRGMDNSPLHF

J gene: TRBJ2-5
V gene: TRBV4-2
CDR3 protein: CASSQTRGRVETQYF

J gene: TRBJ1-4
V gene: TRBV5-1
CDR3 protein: CASSGGLSSTNEKLFF

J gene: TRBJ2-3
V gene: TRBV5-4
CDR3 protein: CASSFRLAGVVDTQYF

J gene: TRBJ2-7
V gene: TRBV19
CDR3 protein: CASSDRVRASYEQYF

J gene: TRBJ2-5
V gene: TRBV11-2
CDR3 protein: CASSPGLLQETQYF

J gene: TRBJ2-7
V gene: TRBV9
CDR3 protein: CASSPGTGSPVGHEQYF